The rows below give T cell receptor beta chains drawn from one sample of a study of T cell responses to AZD1222 COVID-19 vaccine. Clones were read by immunoSEQ multiplex PCR, and TCRdb kept only the in-frame ones, dropping some. Here the sample spans 90,000 to 95,000 clones, about 90% being singletons. The starting material was peripheral blood, obtained on day 0 of AZD1222 vaccination. The receptors shown here come from an adult in good health. Both conserved end residues are part of each CDR3.

>15|TRBV28
CASSLPLAGGNEQYF
>14|TRBV2
CASNNRVSTGELFF
>16|TRBV13
CASSLASGGYGYGYTF
>15|TRBV9
CASSGGQAMWNTIYF
>12|TRBV2
CASQVNSYEQYF
>15|TRBV2
CASSEGTGGFYGYTF
>15|TRBV4-2
CASSQRSGTSDTQYF
>13|TRBV3-1/TRBV3-2
CASSQKGNYGYTF
>14|TRBV6-5
CASSRGWGNYGYTF
>16|TRBV18
CASSPNPGHINQPQHF
>15|TRBV5-8
CASSWGDRSNQPQHF
>16|TRBV19
CASSIPWTEYYQPQHF
>12|TRBV3-1/TRBV3-2
CASAGGTDTQYF
>16|TRBV5-6
CASSLDERGLGSPLHF
>13|TRBV29-1
CSVEEGVREKLFF
>15|TRBV10-3
CAISESRGREEKLFF
>16|TRBV7-2
CASSIGTGLKSVGYTF
>15|TRBV2
CASSPPRTVLYGYTF
>15|TRBV15
CATSRGGTGGNEQYF
>14|TRBV19
CASSMRGSYNEQFF
>13|TRBV28
CASSLLGMTEAFF
>15|TRBV9
CASSSRTLNTGELFF
>13|TRBV12-3/TRBV12-4
CASSFGGAEGYTF
>16|TRBV13
CASSLRSTSRYTEAFF
>17|TRBV5-5
CASSASSRGRLLSEAFF
>16|TRBV4-2
CASSPLQGAEGDTQYF
>17|TRBV12-1
CASSTRRWAGLYNEQFF
>12|TRBV29-1
CSAGDSSYEQYF
>13|TRBV27
CASSFGRDQPQHF
>16|TRBV9
CASSVKGQDSYNEQFF
>12|TRBV2
CASSRGPYEQYF
>11|TRBV2
CASSQDTEAFF
>13|TRBV4-1
CASSQEAGLEQFF
>17|TRBV28
CASSPADRAATNEKLFF
>14|TRBV9
CASTTGDRGYEQYF
>13|TRBV2
CASSDTLTYEQYF
>11|TRBV10-3
CAIRSNWEAFF
>12|TRBV10-2
CASSRDSGEQFF
>15|TRBV5-8
CASSLYQGAATEAFF
>15|TRBV5-4
CASSVTGGVRTEAFF
>14|TRBV5-1
CASSNRDSSETQYF